This T cell receptor (beta chain) was documented in a study of OX40 agonist ivuxolimab in advanced cancers. Across the study: Dose-escalation subjects each had hepatocellular carcinoma, melanoma, renal cell or head and neck cancer. Under the entry rules, prior anti-PD-1, anti-PD-L1 or anti-CTLA-4 therapy was allowed, and around 36% had some. Study results and limitations: Some of the lowest clonal expansion was seen in partial responders at 0.1-3.0 mg/kg.

In its sample, this clone was seen a few times. What it binds is not known. Using immunoSEQ multiplex PCR, the repertoire was profiled, and TCRdb retains in-frame clones only, with some absent. The data contain some 60,000 clones, about 85% of them seen just once; the ten biggest clones take up around 3.7%. The TCR originated in an adult with an advanced solid tumor such as melanoma, head and neck, liver or kidney cancer. Specimen: CD4+ or CD8+ T cells sorted from blood, collected in a trial of the OX40 agonist ivuxolimab.

CDR3 sequence: CASSLSGNTEAFF. CDR3 nucleotide sequence: TGTGCCAGCAGCTTATCGGGGAACACTGAAGCTTTCTTT. The chain is built from TRBV7-6 and TRBJ1-1; D remains unclear. Trimming took 2 bases from V and 1 from J, leaving 5 bases between them. The CDR3 is made up of 13 amino acids. Germline values: CDR1 SGHVS, CDR2 FNYEAQ.